This T cell receptor (beta chain) was sequenced in a study of cytomegalovirus exposure and HLA in healthy donors. Study summary: The 100 to 150 validation repertoires and the approximately 640 first-cohort repertoires shared a platform, a later analysis reported. Findings and limits, study-wide: In vitro experiments confirmed that three CMV-associated chains were specific for CMV antigens.

The assay was immunoSEQ multiplex PCR, and TCRdb's table has in-frame clones only and misses some. The sample has about 150,000 clones, approximately 88% seen once; the top ten hold about 3.1%. This clone came up once. Its matching antigen is unknown. Germline CDR1 MNHEY, CDR2 SMNVEV (reference sequence). This CDR3 contains 13 residues. V was pared by 3 bases and J by 5 bases, with 0 bases of the junction left unmatched. Sequencing input: PBMCs. The chain recombines TRBV27 with TRBJ1-4; TRBD1 aligns across 7 bases. The receptor was derived from a woman between 18 and 29 years old in good health and CMV-seropositive. The chain's CDR3 is CASSFRGNEKLFF. The CDR3 coding sequence is TGTGCCAGCAGTTTCAGGGGGAATGAAAAACTGTTTTTT.